This T cell receptor (beta chain) was identified during a study of T cell responses to AZD1222 COVID-19 vaccine. Across the whole study: Recipients boosted at about 4 weeks or about 12 weeks are pooled.

Using immunoSEQ multiplex PCR, the repertoire was profiled, and TCRdb retains in-frame clones only, with some absent. The sample contains more than 70,000 clones, around 85% of which appear only once. As for this clone: Its antigen is as yet unknown.

The CDR3 loop spans 17 amino acids. Trimming shortened V by 3 bases and J by 4 bases, and 21 bases separated the two germline ends. CDR1 is LGHNA and CDR2 is YNFKEQ in the germline V gene. General observations from the study: Across spike, vaccine-associated CD4 TCRs were found, dominant at 160-218 and 743-854. Most donors were white British, females outnumbered males, and clonal diversity was possibly underestimated. Repertoires were obtained solely post-peak T cell response.

The material was peripheral blood, obtained on day 0 of AZD1222 vaccination. This chain connects TRBV4-2 to TRBJ1-2; no definite D call. This TCR was sampled from an adult in good health. For the CDR3, the DNA is TGTGCCAGCAGCCAGGGCCGGGTCTACCGCCCGGCCTATGGCTACACCTTC. Residues: CASSQGRVYRPAYGYTF.